This record covers a single T cell receptor (beta chain). Here immunoSEQ multiplex PCR was the method, and the copy in TCRdb shows in-frame clones only, minus some. The profile shows over 35,000 clones, 75% to 85% of them singletons. V was pared by 4 bases and J by 8 bases, with 3 bases of the junction left unmatched. This CDR3 comprises 14 residues. Germline CDR1 and CDR2: MGHDK and SYGVNS. The sample is drawn from a study of OX40 agonist ivuxolimab in advanced cancers. The TCR sequence derives from an adult with an advanced solid tumor such as melanoma, head and neck, liver or kidney cancer. The sample here was CD4+ or CD8+ T cells sorted from blood, taken in a trial of the OX40 agonist ivuxolimab. The chain is built from TRBV25-1 and TRBJ1-6, with 9 nucleotides matching TRBD1. The CDR3 protein is CASSGGQGYSPLHF. CDR3 DNA: TGTGCCAGCAGTGGGGGACAGGGATATTCACCCCTCCACTTT.